The sequence of this T cell receptor beta chain was determined in a study of blood T cells in healthy people across ages. For the second PCR, which ran for roughly 7 to 11 cycles, a sample-barcoded 5' primer and a J-beta primer mix were used. TCRdb re-derived calls from the 5' RACE reads in MiXCR, one entry per CDR3 protein. The table shows approximately 600,000 distinct CDR3 sequences, with roughly 50% occurring only once. With 6 bases clipped from V and 1 base from J, the junction kept 4 bases outside the gene matches. Germline V gives CDR1 MNHNS, CDR2 SASEGT. The CDR3 is made up of 14 amino acids.

The sample comprised blood. The receptor was isolated from a man in his sixties in good health. The rearrangement links TRBV6-1 to TRBJ2-3; 7 bases map to TRBD2. This CDR3 reads CASRGGTGTDTQYF. DNA for the CDR3: TGTGCCAGCAGGGGAGGGACCGGCACAGATACGCAGTATTTT.